This TCR beta chain emerged from a study of blood T cell repertoires in COVID-19. This clone was seen at least ten times. In the original workflow: Reference gene primers were amplified, and this amplification served to estimate nucleated cell counts. The table came from immunoSEQ multiplex PCR; TCRdb's copy has only in-frame clones and leaves some out. V and J calls and clone size follow that table, whereas D and trimming were derived from the DNA. Here the sample spans 200,000 or so clones, 60% to 85% being singletons. CDR3 length: 19 amino acids. Germline V CDR1 and CDR2: SGHVS, FNYEAQ. The V gene end was trimmed by 3 bases and the J gene end by 4 bases; junction bases not matched to a gene: 14.

The sample consisted of peripheral blood. The sequence derives from a man aged 60-69 years with active or convalescent COVID-19. The rearrangement joins TRBV7-6 to TRBJ2-2, with TRBD2 matching over 10 bases. The CDR3 bases are TGTGCCAGCAGCTTGAGAGGGGGTATAGCGGGAGGAGGCACCGGGGAGCTGTTTTTT. Encoded protein: CASSLRGGIAGGGTGELFF. The full variable domain, rest sourced from reference TRBV7-6 and TRBJ2-2, is GAGVSQSPRYKVTKRGQDVALRCDPISGHVSLYWYRQALGQGPEFLTYFNYEAQQDKSGLPNDRFSAERPEGSISTLTIQRTEQRDSAMYRCASSLRGGIAGGGTGELFFGEGSRLTVL.